The entry below gives a single T cell receptor beta chain sequence along with its context. Its antigen is unidentified. The sample comes from a study of cytomegalovirus exposure and HLA in healthy donors. Whole-study context: A data release that came early held roughly 90 million unique TCRs from HLA-typed donors. Study results and limitations: Sequencing likely caused a cluster of highly shared sequence variants. Earlier analysis found most TCR beta V segments productive about 87% or about 30% of the time.

CDR1 and CDR2 from the germline V gene are MDHEN and SYDVKM. V was shortened by 1 base and J by 1 base, with 15 bases between the two germline ends. The CDR3 loop spans 17 amino acids. This PCR relied on a set of 60 Vbeta primers and 13 Jbeta primers. The assay was immunoSEQ multiplex PCR, and TCRdb's table has in-frame clones only and misses some. Of about 150,000 clones listed, more than 70% are singletons. The chain is built from TRBV28 and TRBJ2-3; perhaps TRBD2 as D (6 bases). The sequence derives from a middle-aged woman in good health and CMV-seropositive. Sequenced material: PBMCs. CDR3: CASSLYSGAGRTDTQYF. Written as DNA, the CDR3 is TGTGCCAGCAGTTTATATTCCGGAGCGGGCCGCACAGATACGCAGTATTTT.